The rows below give T cell receptor beta chains drawn from one sample of a study of regulatory T cells in long-lasting Graves disease. TCRdb processed the multiplex PCR reads anew with MiXCR; each CDR3 protein has one entry. The sample holds about 620,000 distinct CDR3 sequences, about 16% seen once. These data were also reused for a study on T cells in Graves' hyperthyroidism and ophthalmopathy.

The sequencing used peripheral blood mononuclear cells (PBMCs), collected at new diagnosis, from a patient treated with antithyroid drugs. The receptors come from a woman in her 30s with Graves disease. The CDR3 runs from the conserved cysteine through the conserved F or W. D genes are given only for firm matches. Only part of the rows carry a size: once, few, many, or a class if the clone is expanded.

abundance	v_gene	d_gene	j_gene	CDR3nt	CDR3aa
few	TRBV18	-	TRBJ2-7	TGTGCCAGCTTACCTGAGCGGGACAATCCCTACGAGCAGTGCTTC	CASLPERDNPYEQCF
many	TRBV6-5	-	TRBJ2-7	TGTGCCAGCAGTTACGGGAGGCAGGGCTACGAGCAGTACTTC	CASSYGRQGYEQYF
many	TRBV10-2	-	TRBJ1-1	TGCGCCAGCAGTGAGGGTGAATCCAGGGTGAACACTGAAGCTTTCTTT	CASSEGESRVNTEAFF
many	TRBV6-1	-	TRBJ1-3	TGTGCCAGCAGTGAAGCGTGGAGGGATCCCTCTGGAAACACCATATATTTT	CASSEAWRDPSGNTIYF
many	TRBV14	-	TRBJ1-1	TGTGCCAGCAGCCGTTTGGGTGGTGAAGCTTTCTTT	CASSRLGGEAFF
few	TRBV7-8	TRBD1	TRBJ1-5	TGTGCCAGCAGCGTGATGGGACAGACGTTCCAGCCCCAGCATTTT	CASSVMGQTFQPQHF
-	TRBV5-1	-	TRBJ1-6	TGCGCCAGCGCAATCCAGCCCTCGAATTCACCCCTCCACTTT	CASAIQPSNSPLHF
few	TRBV14	-	TRBJ2-1	TGTGCCAGCAGCCCTAGCTTAGTAACCTACAATGAGCAGTTCTTC	CASSPSLVTYNEQFF
many	TRBV12-3/TRBV12-4	TRBD1	TRBJ1-1	TGTGCCAGCAGCATGGACAGGGGGAGGGGGGACACTGAAGCTTTCTTT	CASSMDRGRGDTEAFF
few	TRBV20-1	TRBD1	TRBJ2-5	TGCAGTGCTAGAGGCCTCGGGACAGGGGATGAAGAGACCCAGTACTTC	CSARGLGTGDEETQYF
many	TRBV28	TRBD2	TRBJ2-7	TGTGCCAGCAGGCCTACCGGGACTAGTCCCTTCCTGCGATACGAGCAGTACTTC	CASRPTGTSPFLRYEQYF